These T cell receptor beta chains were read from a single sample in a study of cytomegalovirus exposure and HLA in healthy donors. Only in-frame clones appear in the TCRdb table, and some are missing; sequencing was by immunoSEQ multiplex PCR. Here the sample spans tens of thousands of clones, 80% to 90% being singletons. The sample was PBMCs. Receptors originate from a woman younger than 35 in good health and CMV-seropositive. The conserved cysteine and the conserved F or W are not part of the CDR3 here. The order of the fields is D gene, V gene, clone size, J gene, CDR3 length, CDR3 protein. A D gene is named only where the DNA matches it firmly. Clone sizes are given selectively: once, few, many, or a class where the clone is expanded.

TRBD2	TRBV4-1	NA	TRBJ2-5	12	ASSSREGQETQY
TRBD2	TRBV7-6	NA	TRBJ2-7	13	ASSAGTSGSYEQY
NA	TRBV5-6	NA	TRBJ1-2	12	ASSPPVANYGYT
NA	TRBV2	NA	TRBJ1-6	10	ASSDPNSPLH
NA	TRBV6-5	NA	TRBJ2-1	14	ASSSRTDLRWNEQF
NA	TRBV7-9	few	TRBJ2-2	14	ASSFSARGVTGELF
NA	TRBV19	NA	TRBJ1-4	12	ATKAGGPNEKLF
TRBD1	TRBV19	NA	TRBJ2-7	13	ASSTTDRGDYEQY
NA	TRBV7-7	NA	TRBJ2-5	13	ASSQTRGGQETQY
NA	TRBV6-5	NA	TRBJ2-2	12	ASSYDWDTGELF
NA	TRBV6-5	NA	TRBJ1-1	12	ASRSGPGDTEAF
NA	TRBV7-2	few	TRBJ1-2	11	ASSLGSGVGYT
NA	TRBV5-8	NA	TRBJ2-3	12	ASSLNSVADTQY
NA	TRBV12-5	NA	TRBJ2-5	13	ASGLLGAGEETQY
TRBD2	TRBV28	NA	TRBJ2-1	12	ASSQSGRADEQF
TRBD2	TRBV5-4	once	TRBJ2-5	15	ASSLESLAGEQETQY
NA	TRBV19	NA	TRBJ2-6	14	ASSIEAGSGANVLT
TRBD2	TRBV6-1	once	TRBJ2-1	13	ASSDGTSGPDEQF
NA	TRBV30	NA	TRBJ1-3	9	AWSSPNTIY
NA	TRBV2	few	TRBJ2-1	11	ASSSQGHNEQF
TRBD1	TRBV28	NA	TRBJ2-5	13	ASSLSGQTEETQY
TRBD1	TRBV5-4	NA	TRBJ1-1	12	ASSFGTANTEAF
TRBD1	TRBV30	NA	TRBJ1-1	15	ASYRTSATGINTEAF
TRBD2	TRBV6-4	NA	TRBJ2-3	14	ASSDSTSGSTDTQY
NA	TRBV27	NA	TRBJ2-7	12	ASSLVQVGYEQY
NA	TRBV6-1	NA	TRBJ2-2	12	ASSILQGPGELF
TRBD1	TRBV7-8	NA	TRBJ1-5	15	ASSSATRDRRLLSQH